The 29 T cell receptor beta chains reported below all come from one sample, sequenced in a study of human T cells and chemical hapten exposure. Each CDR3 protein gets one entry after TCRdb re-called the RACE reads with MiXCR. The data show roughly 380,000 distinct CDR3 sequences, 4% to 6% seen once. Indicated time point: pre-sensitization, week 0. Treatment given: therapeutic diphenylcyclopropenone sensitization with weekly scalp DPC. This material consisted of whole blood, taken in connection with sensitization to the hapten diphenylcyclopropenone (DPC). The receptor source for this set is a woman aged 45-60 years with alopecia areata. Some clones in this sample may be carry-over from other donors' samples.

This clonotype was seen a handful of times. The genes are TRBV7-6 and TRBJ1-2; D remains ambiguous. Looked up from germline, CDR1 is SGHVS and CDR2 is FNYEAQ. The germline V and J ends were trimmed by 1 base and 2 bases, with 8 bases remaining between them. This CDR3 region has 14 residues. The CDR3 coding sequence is TGTGCCAGCAGCTTAGGGCCACCCAACTATGGCTACACCTTC. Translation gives CASSLGPPNYGYTF.

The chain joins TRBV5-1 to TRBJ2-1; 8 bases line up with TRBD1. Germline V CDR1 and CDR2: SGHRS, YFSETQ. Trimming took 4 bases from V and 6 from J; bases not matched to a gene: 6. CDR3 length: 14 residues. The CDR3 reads CASSTDRVPNEQFF. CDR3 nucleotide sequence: TGCGCCAGCAGCACGGACAGGGTCCCCAATGAGCAGTTCTTC.

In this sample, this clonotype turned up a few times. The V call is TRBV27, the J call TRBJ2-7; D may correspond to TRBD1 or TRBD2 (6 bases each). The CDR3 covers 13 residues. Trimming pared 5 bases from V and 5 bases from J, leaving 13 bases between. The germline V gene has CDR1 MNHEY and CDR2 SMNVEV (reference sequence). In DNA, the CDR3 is TGTGCCAGCAGTATACCGGGGGCTCACGAGCAGTACTTC. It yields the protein CASSIPGAHEQYF.

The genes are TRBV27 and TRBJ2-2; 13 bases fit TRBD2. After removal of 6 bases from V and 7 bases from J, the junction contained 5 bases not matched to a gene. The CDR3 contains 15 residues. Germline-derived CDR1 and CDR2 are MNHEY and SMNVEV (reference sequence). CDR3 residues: CASRILAGGHGELFF. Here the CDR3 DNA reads TGTGCCAGCAGAATACTAGCGGGGGGGCACGGGGAGCTGTTTTTT.

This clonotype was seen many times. The CDR3 protein is CASSSTAKQPQHF. The DNA of the CDR3 is TGTGCCAGCAGTTCGACCGCCAAGCAGCCCCAGCATTTT. This chain uses TRBV6-6 with TRBJ1-5; D call uncertain. Germline V CDR1 and CDR2: MNHNY, SVGAGI (reference sequence). Trimming took off 4 bases at V and 7 bases at J, with 11 bases between the two ends. This CDR3 has 13 residues.

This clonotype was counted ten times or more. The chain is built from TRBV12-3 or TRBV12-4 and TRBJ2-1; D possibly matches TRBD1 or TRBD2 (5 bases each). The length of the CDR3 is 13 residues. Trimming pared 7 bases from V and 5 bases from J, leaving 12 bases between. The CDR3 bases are TGTGCCAGCAATCCGGGACCCAACAATGAGCAGTTCTTC. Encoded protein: CASNPGPNNEQFF.

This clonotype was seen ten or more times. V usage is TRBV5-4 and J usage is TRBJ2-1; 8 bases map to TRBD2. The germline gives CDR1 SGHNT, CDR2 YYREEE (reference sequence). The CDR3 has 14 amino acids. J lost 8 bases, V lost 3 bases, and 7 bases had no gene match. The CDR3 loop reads CASSWRAGGDEQFF. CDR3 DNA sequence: TGTGCCAGCAGCTGGAGGGCGGGGGGAGATGAGCAGTTCTTC.

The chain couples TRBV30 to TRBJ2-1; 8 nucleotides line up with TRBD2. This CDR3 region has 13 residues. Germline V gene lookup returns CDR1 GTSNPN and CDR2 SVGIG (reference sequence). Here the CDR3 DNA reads TGTTCGAGGGGCGGGAGGTTAGACAATGAGCAGTTCTTC. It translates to CSRGGRLDNEQFF.

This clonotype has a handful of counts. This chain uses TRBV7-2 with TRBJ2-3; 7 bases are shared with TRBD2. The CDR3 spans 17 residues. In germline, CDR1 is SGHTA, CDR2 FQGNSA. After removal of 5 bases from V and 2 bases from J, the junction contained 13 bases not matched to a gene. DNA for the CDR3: TGTGCCAGCAGCCCCGGGTTTGCGGGGGAGTCCACAGATACGCAGTATTTT. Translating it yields CASSPGFAGESTDTQYF.

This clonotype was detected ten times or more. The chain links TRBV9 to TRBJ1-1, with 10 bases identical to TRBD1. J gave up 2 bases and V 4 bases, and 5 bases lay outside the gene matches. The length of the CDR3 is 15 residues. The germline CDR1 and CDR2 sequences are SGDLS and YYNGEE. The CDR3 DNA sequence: TGTGCCAGCAGCAGAGGACAGGGGGACAACACTGAAGCTTTCTTT. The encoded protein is CASSRGQGDNTEAFF.

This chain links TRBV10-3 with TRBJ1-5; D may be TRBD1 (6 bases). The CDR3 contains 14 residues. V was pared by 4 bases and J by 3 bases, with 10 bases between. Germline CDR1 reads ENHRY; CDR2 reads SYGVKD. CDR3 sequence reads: CAISATGPNQPQHF. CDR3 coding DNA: TGTGCCATCAGTGCTACAGGGCCCAATCAGCCCCAGCATTTT.

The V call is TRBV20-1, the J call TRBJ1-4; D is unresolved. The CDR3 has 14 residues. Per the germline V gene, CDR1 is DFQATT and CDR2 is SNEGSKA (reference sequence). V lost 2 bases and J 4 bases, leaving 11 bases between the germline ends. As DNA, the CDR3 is TGCAGTGCTAGACCAAGGGCCCATAATGAAAAACTGTTTTTT. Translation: CSARPRAHNEKLFF.

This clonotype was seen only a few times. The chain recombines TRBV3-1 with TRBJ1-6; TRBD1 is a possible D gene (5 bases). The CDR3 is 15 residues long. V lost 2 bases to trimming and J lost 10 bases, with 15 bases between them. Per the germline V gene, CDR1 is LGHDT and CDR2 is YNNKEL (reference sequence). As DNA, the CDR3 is TGTGCCAGCAGCCAACCTGGGAGGGGCGAATCACCCCTCCACTTT. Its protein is CASSQPGRGESPLHF. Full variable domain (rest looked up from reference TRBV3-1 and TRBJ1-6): DTAVSQTPKYLVTQMGNDKSIKCEQNLGHDTMYWYKQDSKKFLKIMFSYNNKELIINETVPNRFSPKSPDKAHLNLHINSLELGDSAVYFCASSQPGRGESPLHFGNGTRLTVT.

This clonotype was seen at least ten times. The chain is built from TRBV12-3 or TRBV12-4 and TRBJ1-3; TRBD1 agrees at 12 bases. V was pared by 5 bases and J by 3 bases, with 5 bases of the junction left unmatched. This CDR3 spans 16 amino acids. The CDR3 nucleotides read TGTGCCAGCAGTAACCGGGACAGGGGGCTTGGAAACACCATATATTTT. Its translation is CASSNRDRGLGNTIYF.

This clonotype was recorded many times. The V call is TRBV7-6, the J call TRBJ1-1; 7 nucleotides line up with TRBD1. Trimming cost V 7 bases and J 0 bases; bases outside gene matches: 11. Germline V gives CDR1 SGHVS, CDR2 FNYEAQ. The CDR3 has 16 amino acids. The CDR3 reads CASILLRTGVNTEAFF. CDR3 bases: TGTGCCAGCATACTCTTGCGGACAGGCGTGAACACTGAAGCTTTCTTT.

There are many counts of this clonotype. The CDR3 region has the DNA TGTGCCAGCAGCCCCCGCTTGGCAGGGGCGAGGGCTGAAGCTTTCTTT. It encodes CASSPRLAGARAEAFF. The chain is built from TRBV9 and TRBJ1-1; maybe TRBD1 (6 bases). The CDR3 consists of 16 residues. CDR1 and CDR2 (germline): SGDLS, YYNGEE. The V gene lost 4 bases and the J gene lost 6 bases, with 22 bases spanning the gap. Full variable domain (remainder filled in from reference TRBV9 and TRBJ1-1): DSGVTQTPKHLITATGQRVTLRCSPRSGDLSVYWYQQSLDQGLQFLIQYYNGEERAKGNILERFSAQQFPDLHSELNLSSLELGDSALYFCASSPRLAGARAEAFFGQGTRLTVV.

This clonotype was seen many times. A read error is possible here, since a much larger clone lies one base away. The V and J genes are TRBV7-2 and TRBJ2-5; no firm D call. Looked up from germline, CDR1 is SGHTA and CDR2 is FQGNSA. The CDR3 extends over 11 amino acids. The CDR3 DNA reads TGTGCCAGCAGATTAGAAGAGACCCAGTACTTC. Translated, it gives CASRLEETQYF.

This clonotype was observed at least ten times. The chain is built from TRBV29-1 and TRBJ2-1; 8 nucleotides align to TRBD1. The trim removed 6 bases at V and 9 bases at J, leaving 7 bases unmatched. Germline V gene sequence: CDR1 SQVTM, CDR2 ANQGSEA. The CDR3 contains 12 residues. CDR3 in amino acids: CSVAAGGGEQFF. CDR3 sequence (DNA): TGCAGCGTCGCAGCAGGGGGCGGTGAGCAGTTCTTC.

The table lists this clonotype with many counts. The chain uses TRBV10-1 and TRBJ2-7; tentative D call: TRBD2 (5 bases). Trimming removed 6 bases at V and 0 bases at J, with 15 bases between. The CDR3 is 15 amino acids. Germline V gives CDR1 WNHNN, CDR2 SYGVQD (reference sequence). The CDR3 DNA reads TGCGCCAGCAGCCCTGACGGGATAAGCTCCTACGAGCAGTACTTC. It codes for CASSPDGISSYEQYF.

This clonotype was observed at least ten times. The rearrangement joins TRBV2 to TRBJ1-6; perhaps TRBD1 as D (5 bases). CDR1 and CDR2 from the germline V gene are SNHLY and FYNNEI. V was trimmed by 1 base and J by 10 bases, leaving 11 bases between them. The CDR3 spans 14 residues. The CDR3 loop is CASSEVRGESPLHF. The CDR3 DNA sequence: TGTGCCAGCAGTGAAGTGAGGGGAGAATCACCCCTCCACTTT. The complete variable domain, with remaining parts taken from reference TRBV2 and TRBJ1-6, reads EPEVTQTPSHQVTQMGQEVILRCVPISNHLYFYWYRQILGQKVEFLVSFYNNEISEKSEIFDDQFSVERPDGSNFTLKIRSTKLEDSAMYFCASSEVRGESPLHFGNGTRLTVT.

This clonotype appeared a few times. The CDR3 loop is CAWSESNQPQHF. The CDR3 bases are TGTGCCTGGAGTGAAAGCAATCAGCCCCAGCATTTT. The chain recombines TRBV30 with TRBJ1-5; no clear D. V lost 1 base and J lost 1, with 2 bases in between. The germline V gene encodes CDR1 GTSNPN and CDR2 SVGIG (reference sequence). The CDR3 is 12 amino acids.

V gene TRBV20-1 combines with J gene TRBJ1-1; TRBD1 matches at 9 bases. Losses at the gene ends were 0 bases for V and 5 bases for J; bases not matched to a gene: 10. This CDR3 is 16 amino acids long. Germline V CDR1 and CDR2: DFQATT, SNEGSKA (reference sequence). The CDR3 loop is CSARDSTGGDGTEAFF. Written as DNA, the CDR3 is TGCAGTGCTAGAGATTCGACAGGGGGTGATGGAACTGAAGCTTTCTTT.

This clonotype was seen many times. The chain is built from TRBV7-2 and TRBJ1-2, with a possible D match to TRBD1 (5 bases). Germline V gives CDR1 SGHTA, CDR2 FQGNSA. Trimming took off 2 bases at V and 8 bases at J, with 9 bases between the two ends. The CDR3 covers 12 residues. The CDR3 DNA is TGTGCCAGCAGCTTAACGGGGGTGGGCTACACCTTC. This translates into CASSLTGVGYTF.

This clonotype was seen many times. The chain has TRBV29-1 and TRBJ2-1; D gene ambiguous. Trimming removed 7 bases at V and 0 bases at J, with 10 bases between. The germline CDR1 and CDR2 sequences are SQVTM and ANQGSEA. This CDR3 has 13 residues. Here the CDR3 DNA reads TGCAGCGCCGCAGAGAGCTCCTACAATGAGCAGTTCTTC. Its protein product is CSAAESSYNEQFF.

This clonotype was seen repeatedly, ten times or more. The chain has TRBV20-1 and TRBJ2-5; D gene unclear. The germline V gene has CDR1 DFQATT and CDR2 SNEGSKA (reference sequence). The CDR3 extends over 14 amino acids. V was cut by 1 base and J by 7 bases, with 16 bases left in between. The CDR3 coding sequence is TGCAGTGCTAGAGCCACCCCCCCGCACGGGACCCAGTACTTC. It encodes CSARATPPHGTQYF.

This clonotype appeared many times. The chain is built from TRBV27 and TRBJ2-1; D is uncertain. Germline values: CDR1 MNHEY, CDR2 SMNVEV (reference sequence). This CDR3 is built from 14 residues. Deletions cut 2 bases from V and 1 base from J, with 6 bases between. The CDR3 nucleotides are TGTGCCAGCAGTTTAACCAGGTCCTACAATGAGCAGTTCTTC. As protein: CASSLTRSYNEQFF.

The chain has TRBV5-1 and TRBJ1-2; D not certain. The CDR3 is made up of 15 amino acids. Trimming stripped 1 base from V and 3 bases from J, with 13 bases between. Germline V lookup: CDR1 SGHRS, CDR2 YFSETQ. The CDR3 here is CASSLRSGEHYGYTF. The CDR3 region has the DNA TGCGCCAGCAGCTTGAGATCTGGGGAGCACTATGGCTACACCTTC.

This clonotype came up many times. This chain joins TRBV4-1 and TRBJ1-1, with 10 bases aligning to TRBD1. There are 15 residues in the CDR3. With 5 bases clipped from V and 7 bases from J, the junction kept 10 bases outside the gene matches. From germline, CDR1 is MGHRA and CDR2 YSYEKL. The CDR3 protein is CASSWRDRGPGEAFF. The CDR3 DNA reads TGCGCCAGCAGCTGGAGGGACAGGGGTCCCGGTGAAGCTTTCTTT.

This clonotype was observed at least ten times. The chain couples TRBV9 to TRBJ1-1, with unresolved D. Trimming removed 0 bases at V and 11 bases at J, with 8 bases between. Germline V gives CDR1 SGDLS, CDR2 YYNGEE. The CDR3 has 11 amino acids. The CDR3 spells CASSVEVCAFF. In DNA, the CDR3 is TGTGCCAGCAGCGTAGAGGTTTGTGCTTTCTTT.